This T cell receptor (beta chain) was captured in a study of control samples from healthy donors and cancer patients. Trimming removed 0 bases at V and 1 base at J, with 6 bases between. Germline V gene data show CDR1 as SEHNR and CDR2 as FQNEAQ (reference sequence). This CDR3 spans 15 amino acids. TCRdb's table, derived via immunoSEQ multiplex PCR, lists solely in-frame clones and lacks some. In the table there are about 170,000 clones, 90% to 95% of which are singletons. What was sequenced was blood. V is TRBV7-9 and J is TRBJ2-2; D might be TRBD2 (5 bases). The receptor comes from a woman younger than 45 in good health. For the CDR3, the DNA is TGTGCCAGCAGCTTAGCCGGGGAGAACACCGGGGAGCTGTTTTTT. It encodes CASSLAGENTGELFF.